This TCR beta chain is drawn from a study of identifying expanded T cells in peripheral blood. As for this clone: Its antigen is as yet unknown.

Data came from immunoSEQ multiplex PCR; TCRdb stores just in-frame clones and leaves some out. The sample has some 81,000 clones, 70% to 90% seen once. CDR1 SGHAT and CDR2 FQNNGV come from the germline V gene. The ends were cut back, 1 base at V and 3 bases at J, with 15 bases in the middle. This CDR3 has 17 amino acids. Broader study findings: Roughly 1.2 clones differed between technical replicates, versus about 16 and 19 over time.

Collection occurred without any documented infections or immune events in donors. This chain links TRBV11-2 with TRBJ1-4; tentatively, D is TRBD1 (5 bases). The sequence derives from a person between 18 and 75 years old in good health. Sample: blood. CDR3 DNA: TGTGCCAGCAGCTTAGGAGCCCTCGGGGCCGCTAATGAAAAACTGTTTTTT. Translating it yields CASSLGALGAANEKLFF.